The present T cell receptor (beta chain) was sequenced within a study of regulatory T cells in long-lasting Graves disease. Through Arm-PCR of CDR3 regions and iRepertoire HTBI primers, TCR beta libraries were built. TCRdb reprocessed the multiplex PCR reads via MiXCR and lists one record per CDR3 protein. This sample carries 350,000 to 500,000 distinct CDR3 sequences, about 14% of them seen once, and the ten largest clones take approximately 19%. Ten or more counts support this clonotype. The time point was: newly diagnosed GD, antithyroid drugs for less than 3 months. With RNA extracted from PBMCs as input, the TCR library was made. Around 9 milliliters of peripheral blood went into EDTA tubes. The data were also submitted as part of a second study, on T cells in Graves' hyperthyroidism and ophthalmopathy.

This TCR derives from a woman aged 45-65 years with Graves disease. The input for sequencing was peripheral blood mononuclear cells (PBMCs), taken at new diagnosis, from a patient treated with antithyroid drugs.

CDR3 amino acids: CASSFLGQGSTEAFF. CDR3 coding DNA: TGTGCCAGCAGTTTTTTAGGACAGGGGTCCACTGAAGCTTTCTTT. V is TRBV28 and J is TRBJ1-1; 9 bases fit TRBD1. This CDR3 spans 15 amino acids. Trimming at V came to 3 bases and at J to 4 bases, leaving 6 bases not matched to a gene. Looked up from germline, CDR1 is MDHEN and CDR2 is SYDVKM.